Given below is one T cell receptor (beta chain) in context. The source of the sample is a study of shared clonotypes between healthy human individuals. Produced via immunoSEQ multiplex PCR; TCRdb's table is partial and in-frame only. The sample has roughly 760,000 clones; 74% are singletons. The CDR3 totals 15 residues. V lost 0 bases, J lost 7 bases, and 2 bases stayed unmatched. Germline CDR1 MNHEY, CDR2 SVGAGI. The sequenced sample was memory CD4+ T cells sorted from blood. Subset given: CD45RA-negative fraction. The chain has TRBV6-5 and TRBJ2-1; 11 nucleotides match TRBD2. The receptor comes from a woman aged 30 to 39 in good health. This chain's CDR3 is CASSYSPSGRNEQFF. The CDR3 nucleotides are TGTGCCAGCAGTTACTCACCTAGCGGGAGGAATGAGCAGTTCTTC.